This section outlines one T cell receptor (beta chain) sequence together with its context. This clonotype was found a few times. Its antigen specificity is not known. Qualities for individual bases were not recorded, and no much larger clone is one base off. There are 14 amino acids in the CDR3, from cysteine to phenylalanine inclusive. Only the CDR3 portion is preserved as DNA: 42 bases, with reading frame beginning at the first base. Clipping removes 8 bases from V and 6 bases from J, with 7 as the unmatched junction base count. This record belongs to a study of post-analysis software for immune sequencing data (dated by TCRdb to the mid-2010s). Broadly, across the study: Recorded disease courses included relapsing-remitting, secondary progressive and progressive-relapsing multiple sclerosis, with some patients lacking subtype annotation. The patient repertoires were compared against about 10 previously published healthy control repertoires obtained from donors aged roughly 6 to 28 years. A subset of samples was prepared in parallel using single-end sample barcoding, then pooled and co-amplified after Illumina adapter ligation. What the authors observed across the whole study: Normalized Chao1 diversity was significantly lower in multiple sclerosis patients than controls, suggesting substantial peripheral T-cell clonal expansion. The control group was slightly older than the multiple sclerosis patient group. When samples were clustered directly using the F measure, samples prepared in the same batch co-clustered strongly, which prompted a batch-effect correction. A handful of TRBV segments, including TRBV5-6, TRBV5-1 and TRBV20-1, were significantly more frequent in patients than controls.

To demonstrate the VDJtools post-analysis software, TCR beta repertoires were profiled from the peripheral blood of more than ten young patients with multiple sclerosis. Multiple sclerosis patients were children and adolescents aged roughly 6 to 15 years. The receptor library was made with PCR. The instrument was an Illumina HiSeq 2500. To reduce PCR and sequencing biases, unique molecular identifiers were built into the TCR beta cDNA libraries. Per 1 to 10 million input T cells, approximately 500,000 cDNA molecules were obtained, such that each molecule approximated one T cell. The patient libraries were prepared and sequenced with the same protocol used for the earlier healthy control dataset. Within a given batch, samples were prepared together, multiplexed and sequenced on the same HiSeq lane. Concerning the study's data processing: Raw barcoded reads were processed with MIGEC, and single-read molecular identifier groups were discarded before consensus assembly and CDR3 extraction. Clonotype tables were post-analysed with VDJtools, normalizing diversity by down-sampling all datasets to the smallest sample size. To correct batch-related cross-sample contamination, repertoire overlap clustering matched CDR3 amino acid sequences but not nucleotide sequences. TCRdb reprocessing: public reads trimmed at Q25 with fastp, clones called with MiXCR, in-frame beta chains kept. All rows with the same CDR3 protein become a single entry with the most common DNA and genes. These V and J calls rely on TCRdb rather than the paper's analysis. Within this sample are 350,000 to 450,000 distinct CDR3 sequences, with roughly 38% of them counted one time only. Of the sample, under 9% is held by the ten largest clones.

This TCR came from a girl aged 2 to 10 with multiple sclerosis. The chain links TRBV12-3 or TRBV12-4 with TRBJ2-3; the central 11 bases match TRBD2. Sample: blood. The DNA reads TGTGCCAGCTACACTAGCGGGAGTTTTGATACGCAGTATTTT. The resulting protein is CASYTSGSFDTQYF.